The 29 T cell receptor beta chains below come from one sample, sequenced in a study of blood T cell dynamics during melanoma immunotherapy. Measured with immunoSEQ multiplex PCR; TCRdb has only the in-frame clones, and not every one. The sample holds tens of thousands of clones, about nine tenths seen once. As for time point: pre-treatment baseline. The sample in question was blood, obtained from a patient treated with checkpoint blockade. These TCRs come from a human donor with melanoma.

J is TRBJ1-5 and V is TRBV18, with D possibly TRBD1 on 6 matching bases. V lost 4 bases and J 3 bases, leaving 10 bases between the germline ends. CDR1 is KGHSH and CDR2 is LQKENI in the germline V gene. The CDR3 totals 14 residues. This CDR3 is CASSLDRLNQPQHF. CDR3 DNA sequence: TGTGCCAGCTCACTGGACAGACTCAATCAGCCCCAGCATTTT. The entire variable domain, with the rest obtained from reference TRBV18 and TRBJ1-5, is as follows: NAGVMQNPRHLVRRRGQEARLRCSPMKGHSHVYWYRQLPEEGLKFMVYLQKENIIDESGMPKERFSAEFPKEGPSILRIQQVVRGDSAAYFCASSLDRLNQPQHFGDGTRLSIL.

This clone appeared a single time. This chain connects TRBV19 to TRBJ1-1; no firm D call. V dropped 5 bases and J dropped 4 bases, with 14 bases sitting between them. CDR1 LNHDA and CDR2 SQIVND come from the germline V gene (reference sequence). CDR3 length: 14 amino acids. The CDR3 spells CASSERRSGTEAFF. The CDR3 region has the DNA TGTGCCAGTAGTGAACGGAGGAGCGGCACTGAAGCTTTCTTT.

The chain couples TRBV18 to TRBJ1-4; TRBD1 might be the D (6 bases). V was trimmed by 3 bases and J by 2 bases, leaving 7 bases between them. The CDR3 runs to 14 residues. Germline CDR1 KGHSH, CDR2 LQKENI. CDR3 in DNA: TGTGCCAGCTCACCGGGGGCTACTAATGAAAAACTGTTTTTT. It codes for CASSPGATNEKLFF. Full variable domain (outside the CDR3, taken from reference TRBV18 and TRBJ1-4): NAGVMQNPRHLVRRRGQEARLRCSPMKGHSHVYWYRQLPEEGLKFMVYLQKENIIDESGMPKERFSAEFPKEGPSILRIQQVVRGDSAAYFCASSPGATNEKLFFGSGTQLSVL.

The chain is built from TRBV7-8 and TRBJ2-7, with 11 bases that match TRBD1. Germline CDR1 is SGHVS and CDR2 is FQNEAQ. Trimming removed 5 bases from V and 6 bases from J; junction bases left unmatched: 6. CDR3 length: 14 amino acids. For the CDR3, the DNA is TGTGCCAGCAGCCCTAGGACAGGGGGCTCCGAGCAGTACTTC. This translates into CASSPRTGGSEQYF.

The CDR3 DNA is TGTGCCAGCAGCGTTGGGGGGACCGGGGATACGCAGTATTTT. Encoded protein: CASSVGGTGDTQYF. This sequence joins TRBV9 and TRBJ2-3; tentative D call: TRBD2 (6 bases). CDR1 is SGDLS and CDR2 is YYNGEE in the germline V gene. The CDR3 covers 14 residues. Trimming cost V 2 bases and J 6 bases, with 13 bases left between them.

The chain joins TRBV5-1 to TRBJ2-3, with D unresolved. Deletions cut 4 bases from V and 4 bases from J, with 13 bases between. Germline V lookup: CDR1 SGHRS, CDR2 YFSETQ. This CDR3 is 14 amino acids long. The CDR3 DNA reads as TGCGCCAGCAGCCAACAGACGATCGCAGATACGCAGTATTTT. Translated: CASSQQTIADTQYF. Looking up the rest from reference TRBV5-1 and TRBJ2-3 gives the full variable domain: KAGVTQTPRYLIKTRGQQVTLSCSPISGHRSVSWYQQTPGQGLQFLFEYFSETQRNKGNFPGRFSGRQFSNSRSEMNVSTLELGDSALYLCASSQQTIADTQYFGPGTRLTVL.

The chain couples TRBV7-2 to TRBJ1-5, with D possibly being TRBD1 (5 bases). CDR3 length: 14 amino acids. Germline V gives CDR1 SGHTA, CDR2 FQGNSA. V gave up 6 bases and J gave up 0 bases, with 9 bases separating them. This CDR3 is CASSPGISNQPQHF. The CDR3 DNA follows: TGTGCCAGCAGTCCAGGGATTAGCAATCAGCCCCAGCATTTT. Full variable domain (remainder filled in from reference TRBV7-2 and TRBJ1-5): GAGVSQSPSNKVTEKGKDVELRCDPISGHTALYWYRQSLGQGLEFLIYFQGNSAPDKSGLPSDRFSAERTGGSVSTLTIQRTQQEDSAVYLCASSPGISNQPQHFGDGTRLSIL.

CDR3 bases: TGTGCCAGCACCCTAGCGTCATCCTACGAGCAGTACTTC. Protein sequence: CASTLASSYEQYF. The chain carries TRBV11-3 and TRBJ2-7, with D possibly being TRBD2 (6 bases). The ends were cut back, 7 bases at V and 1 base at J, with 11 bases in the middle. Per the germline V gene, CDR1 is SGHNT and CDR2 is YENEEA. The CDR3 is 13 residues long.

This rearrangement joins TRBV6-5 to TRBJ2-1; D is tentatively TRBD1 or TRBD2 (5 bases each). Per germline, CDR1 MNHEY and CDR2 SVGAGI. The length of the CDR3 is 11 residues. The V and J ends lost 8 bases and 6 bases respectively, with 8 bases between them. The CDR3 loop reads CASSGANEQFF. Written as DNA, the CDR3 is TGTGCCAGCTCCGGGGCCAATGAGCAGTTCTTC.

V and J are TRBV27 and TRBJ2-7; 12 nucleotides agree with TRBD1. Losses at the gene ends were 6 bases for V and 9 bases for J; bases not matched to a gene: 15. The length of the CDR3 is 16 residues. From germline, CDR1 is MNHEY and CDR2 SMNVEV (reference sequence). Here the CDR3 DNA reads TGTGCCAGCAGCAGAGTAACGGGACAGGGGGCAGCCGGGCAGTACTTC. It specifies CASSRVTGQGAAGQYF.

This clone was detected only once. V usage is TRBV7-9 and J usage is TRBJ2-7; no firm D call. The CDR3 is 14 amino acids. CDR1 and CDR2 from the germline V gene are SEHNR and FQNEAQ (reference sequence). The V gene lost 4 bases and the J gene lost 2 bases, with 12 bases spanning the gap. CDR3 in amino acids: CASSSTGLPYEQYF. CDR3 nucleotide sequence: TGTGCCAGCAGCTCCACGGGCCTTCCCTACGAGCAGTACTTC.

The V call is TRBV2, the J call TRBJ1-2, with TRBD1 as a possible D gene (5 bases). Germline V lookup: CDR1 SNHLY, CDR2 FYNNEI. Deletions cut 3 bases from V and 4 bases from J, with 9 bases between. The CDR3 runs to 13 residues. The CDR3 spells CASSEETVYGYTF. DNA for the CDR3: TGTGCCAGCAGTGAGGAGACAGTCTATGGCTACACCTTC.

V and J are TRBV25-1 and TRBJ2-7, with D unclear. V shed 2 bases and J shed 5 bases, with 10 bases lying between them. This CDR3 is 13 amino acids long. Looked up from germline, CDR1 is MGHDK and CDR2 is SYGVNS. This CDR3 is CASSEPAGDEQYF. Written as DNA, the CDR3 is TGTGCCAGCAGTGAACCGGCAGGAGACGAGCAGTACTTC.

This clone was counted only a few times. The CDR3 DNA reads as TGTGCCAGCAGTGCAGTTCCCAATCAGCCCCAGCATTTT. It encodes CASSAVPNQPQHF. V and J are TRBV6-1 and TRBJ1-5; D remains unclear. This CDR3 contains 13 residues. Trimming shortened V by 4 bases and J by 3 bases, and 7 bases separated the two germline ends. Germline V lookup: CDR1 MNHNS, CDR2 SASEGT.

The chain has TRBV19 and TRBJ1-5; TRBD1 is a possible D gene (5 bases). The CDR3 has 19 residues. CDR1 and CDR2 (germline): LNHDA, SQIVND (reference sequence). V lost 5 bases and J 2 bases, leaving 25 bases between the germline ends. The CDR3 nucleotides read TGTGCCAGTAGTCACGTAGGACAAGGGAGGGGATGGGGCAATCAGCCCCAGCATTTT. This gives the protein CASSHVGQGRGWGNQPQHF.

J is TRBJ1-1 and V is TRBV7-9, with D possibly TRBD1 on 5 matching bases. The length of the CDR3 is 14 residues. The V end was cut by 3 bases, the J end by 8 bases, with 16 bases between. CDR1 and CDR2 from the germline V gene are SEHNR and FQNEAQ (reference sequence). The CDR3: CASSLGPGGAEAFF. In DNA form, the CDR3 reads TGTGCCAGCAGCTTGGGCCCAGGAGGGGCCGAAGCTTTCTTT. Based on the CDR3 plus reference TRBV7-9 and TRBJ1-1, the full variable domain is DTGVSQNPRHKITKRGQNVTFRCDPISEHNRLYWYRQTLGQGPEFLTYFQNEAQLEKSRLLSDRFSAERPKGSFSTLEIQRTEQGDSAMYLCASSLGPGGAEAFFGQGTRLTVV.

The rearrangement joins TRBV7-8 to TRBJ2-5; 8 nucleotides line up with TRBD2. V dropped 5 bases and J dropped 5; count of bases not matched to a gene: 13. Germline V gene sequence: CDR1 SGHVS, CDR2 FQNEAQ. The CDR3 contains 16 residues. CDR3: CASSPRKRGTSETQYF. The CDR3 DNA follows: TGTGCCAGCAGCCCAAGAAAGCGGGGGACCTCGGAGACCCAGTACTTC.

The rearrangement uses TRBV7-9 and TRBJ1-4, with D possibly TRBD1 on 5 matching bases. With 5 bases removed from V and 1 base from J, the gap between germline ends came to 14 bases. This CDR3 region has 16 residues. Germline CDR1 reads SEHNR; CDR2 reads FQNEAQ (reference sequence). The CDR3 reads CASSLPRELTNEKLFF. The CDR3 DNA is TGTGCCAGCAGCCTACCCAGGGAGCTAACTAATGAAAAACTGTTTTTT.

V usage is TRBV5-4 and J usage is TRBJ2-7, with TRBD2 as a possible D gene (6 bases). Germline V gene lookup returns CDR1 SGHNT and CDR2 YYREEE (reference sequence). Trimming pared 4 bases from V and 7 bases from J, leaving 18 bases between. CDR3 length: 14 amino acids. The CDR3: CASSQSGLGEEQYF. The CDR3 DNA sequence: TGTGCCAGCAGCCAATCGGGACTGGGGGAAGAGCAGTACTTC.

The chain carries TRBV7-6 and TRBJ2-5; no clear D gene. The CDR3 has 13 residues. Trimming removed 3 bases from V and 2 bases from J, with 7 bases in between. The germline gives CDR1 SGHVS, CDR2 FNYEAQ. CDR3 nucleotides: TGTGCCAGCAGCTTTCAACTGCAAGAGACCCAGTACTTC. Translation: CASSFQLQETQYF.

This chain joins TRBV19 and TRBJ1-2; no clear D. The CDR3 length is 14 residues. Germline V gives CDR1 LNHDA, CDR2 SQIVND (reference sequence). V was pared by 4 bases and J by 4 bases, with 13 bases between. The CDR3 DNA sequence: TGTGCCAGTAGTAGCCGACCCGTAGCCTATGGCTACACCTTC. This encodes CASSSRPVAYGYTF.

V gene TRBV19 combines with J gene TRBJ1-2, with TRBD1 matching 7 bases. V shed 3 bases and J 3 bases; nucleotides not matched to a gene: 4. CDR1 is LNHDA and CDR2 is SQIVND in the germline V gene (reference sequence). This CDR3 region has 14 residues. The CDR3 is CASSMRQGDYGYTF. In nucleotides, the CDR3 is TGTGCCAGTAGTATGCGACAGGGAGACTATGGCTACACCTTC.

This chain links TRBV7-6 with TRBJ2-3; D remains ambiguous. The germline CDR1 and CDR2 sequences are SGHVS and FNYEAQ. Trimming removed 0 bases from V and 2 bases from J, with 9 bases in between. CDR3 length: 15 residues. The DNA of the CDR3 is TGTGCCAGCAGCTTAGCGGGGTTCGTCACAGATACGCAGTATTTT. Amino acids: CASSLAGFVTDTQYF. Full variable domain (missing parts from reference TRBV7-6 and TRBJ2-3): GAGVSQSPRYKVTKRGQDVALRCDPISGHVSLYWYRQALGQGPEFLTYFNYEAQQDKSGLPNDRFSAERPEGSISTLTIQRTEQRDSAMYRCASSLAGFVTDTQYFGPGTRLTVL.

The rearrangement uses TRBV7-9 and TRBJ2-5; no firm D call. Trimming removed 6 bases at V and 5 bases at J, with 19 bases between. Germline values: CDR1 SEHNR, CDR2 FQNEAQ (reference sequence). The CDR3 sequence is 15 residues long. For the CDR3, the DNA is TGTGCCAGCAGACCACCTTTCCGGGTAGGCGAGACCCAGTACTTC. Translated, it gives CASRPPFRVGETQYF. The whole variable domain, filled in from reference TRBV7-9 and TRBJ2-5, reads DTGVSQNPRHKITKRGQNVTFRCDPISEHNRLYWYRQTLGQGPEFLTYFQNEAQLEKSRLLSDRFSAERPKGSFSTLEIQRTEQGDSAMYLCASRPPFRVGETQYFGPGTRLLVL.

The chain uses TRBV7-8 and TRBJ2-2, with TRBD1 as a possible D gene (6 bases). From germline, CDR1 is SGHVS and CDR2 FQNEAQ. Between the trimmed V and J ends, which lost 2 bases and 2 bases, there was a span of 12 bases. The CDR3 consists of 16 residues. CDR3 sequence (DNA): TGTGCCAGCAGCTTAACACGGACAGAAAACACCGGGGAGCTGTTTTTT. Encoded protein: CASSLTRTENTGELFF.

The CDR3 sequence: CASSIVAGTAYEQYF. Written as DNA, the CDR3 is TGTGCCAGTAGTATAGTAGCCGGGACAGCTTACGAGCAGTACTTC. This chain uses TRBV19 with TRBJ2-7; TRBD1 matches 7 bases. V lost 1 base to trimming and J lost 4 bases; unmatched junction nucleotides: 7. In germline, CDR1 is LNHDA, CDR2 SQIVND (reference sequence). The CDR3 contains 15 residues.

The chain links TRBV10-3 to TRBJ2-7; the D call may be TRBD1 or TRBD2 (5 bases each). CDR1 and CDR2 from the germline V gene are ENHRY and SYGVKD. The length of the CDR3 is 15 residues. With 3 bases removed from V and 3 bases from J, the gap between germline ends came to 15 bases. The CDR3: CAISDAGTANYEQYF. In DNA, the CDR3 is TGTGCCATCAGTGACGCCGGGACCGCAAACTACGAGCAGTACTTC.

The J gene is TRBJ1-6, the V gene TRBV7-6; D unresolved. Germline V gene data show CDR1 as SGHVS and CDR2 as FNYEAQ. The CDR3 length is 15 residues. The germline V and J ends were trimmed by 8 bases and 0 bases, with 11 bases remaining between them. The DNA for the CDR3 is TGTGCCAGCGGTCCCGGGAGCTCCTATAATTCACCCCTCCACTTT. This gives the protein CASGPGSSYNSPLHF.

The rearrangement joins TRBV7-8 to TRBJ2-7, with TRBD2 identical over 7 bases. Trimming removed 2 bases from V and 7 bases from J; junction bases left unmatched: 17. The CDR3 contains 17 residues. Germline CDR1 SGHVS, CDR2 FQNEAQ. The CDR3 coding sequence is TGTGCCAGCAGCTTAATAGTTCCTAGCGGTGCCTTGGGGGAGCAGTACTTC. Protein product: CASSLIVPSGALGEQYF.